This record looks at one T cell receptor (beta chain) sequence and its context. Its antigen is undetermined. This entry is derived from a study of cytomegalovirus exposure and HLA in healthy donors. Overall study: HLA-typed donors were the source of approximately 85 million unique TCRs, which an early data release held. Findings and caveats of the study: Later on, an analysis tied 15,000 or so TCR beta sequences to HLA alleles at 0.05 false discovery rate.

Germline CDR1 and CDR2: KGHSH and LQKENI. The junction had 11 bases not matched to a gene; V was cut back by 4 bases and J by 3 bases. This CDR3 is 16 amino acids long. The PCR contained 60 Vbeta and 13 Jbeta primers. The repertoire was sequenced with immunoSEQ multiplex PCR; TCRdb's copy has only in-frame clones and lacks some. The sample holds approximately 100,000 clones, roughly nine tenths seen once. The sequenced sample consisted of PBMCs. The chain uses TRBV18 and TRBJ1-1, with 7 bases lining up with TRBD1. This TCR came from a young man in good health and CMV-seropositive. The CDR3, as DNA: TGTGCCAGCTCACTGAAACCGACAGGGAGGTACACTGAAGCTTTCTTT. It is translated as CASSLKPTGRYTEAFF.